These 27 T cell receptor beta chains came from one sample sequenced in a study of blood T cell repertoires in COVID-19. Produced via immunoSEQ multiplex PCR; TCRdb's table is partial and in-frame only. This table holds just over 300,000 clones, about 90% found once. The specimen was peripheral blood. These receptors were obtained from a woman aged 25-40 years with COVID-19, enrolled during active disease.

The V and J genes are TRBV30 and TRBJ2-1, with 9 bases fitting TRBD1. The trim removed 0 bases at V and 5 bases at J, leaving 8 bases unmatched. Germline V gives CDR1 GTSNPN, CDR2 SVGIG (reference sequence). The CDR3 covers 16 residues. Here the CDR3 DNA reads TGTGCCTGGAGTGTGGTAAGGACAGGGGTGGACAATGAGCAGTTCTTC. It yields the protein CAWSVVRTGVDNEQFF.

The chain carries TRBV5-1 and TRBJ1-4, with D unclear. CDR3 size: 17 residues. Germline V CDR1 and CDR2: SGHRS, YFSETQ. With 2 bases removed from V and 0 bases from J, the gap between germline ends came to 14 bases. This CDR3 reads CASSLKTPSATNEKLFF. The CDR3, as DNA: TGCGCCAGCAGCTTAAAGACCCCTAGTGCAACTAATGAAAAACTGTTTTTT.

This sequence joins TRBV28 and TRBJ1-1; a possible D gene is TRBD1 (6 bases). V was trimmed by 8 bases and J by 6 bases, leaving 16 bases between them. The CDR3 consists of 13 residues. Germline-derived CDR1 and CDR2 are MDHEN and SYDVKM. CDR3 amino acids: CASWERDNAEAFF. The CDR3 DNA reads TGTGCCAGCTGGGAGAGGGACAACGCTGAAGCTTTCTTT.

The chain uses TRBV9 and TRBJ2-1; TRBD2 agrees at 9 bases. Trimming took 0 bases from V and 1 from J; bases not matched to a gene: 8. The germline V gene has CDR1 SGDLS and CDR2 YYNGEE. The CDR3 extends over 18 amino acids. The DNA of the CDR3 is TGTGCCAGCAGCGTAGGGGGGACTAGCTTTGGTTCCTACAATGAGCAGTTCTTC. As protein: CASSVGGTSFGSYNEQFF.

Remarks on this clone: Other DNA variants within this sample encode the same CDR3. CDR3 sequence: CASSFGGYGYTF. CDR3 DNA: TGTGCCAGCAGTTTCGGAGGCTATGGCTACACCTTC. The chain employs TRBV12-3 or TRBV12-4 and TRBJ1-2; D ambiguous. CDR3 size: 12 residues. The V end was cut by 3 bases, the J end by 4 bases, with 6 bases between.

This chain uses TRBV6-5 with TRBJ2-5, with D maybe TRBD2 (6 bases). There are 13 residues in the CDR3. The germline gives CDR1 MNHEY, CDR2 SVGAGI. V shed 11 bases and J shed 5 bases, with 18 bases lying between them. In DNA form, the CDR3 reads TGTGCCGGAACCCGGGGAGGTAGGGAGACCCAGTACTTC. Its translation: CAGTRGGRETQYF.

This sequence joins TRBV2 and TRBJ2-5; 10 positions agree with TRBD2. Germline lookup yields CDR1 SNHLY and CDR2 FYNNEI. The CDR3 runs to 15 residues. The junction had 6 bases not matched to a gene; V was cut back by 6 bases and J by 2 bases. The CDR3 sequence is CASRGVAGGQETQYF. CDR3 bases: TGTGCCAGCAGAGGGGTAGCGGGGGGACAAGAGACCCAGTACTTC.

V usage is TRBV19 and J usage is TRBJ1-1; D gene ambiguous. Trimming removed 1 base from V and 1 base from J, with 4 bases in between. The CDR3 contains 13 residues. Germline CDR1 LNHDA, CDR2 SQIVND (reference sequence). CDR3 DNA: TGTGCCAGTAGTATAGGCGAGAACACTGAAGCTTTCTTT. Encoded protein: CASSIGENTEAFF. Combining the CDR3 with reference TRBV19 and TRBJ1-1 gives the whole variable domain DGGITQSPKYLFRKEGQNVTLSCEQNLNHDAMYWYRQDPGQGLRLIYYSQIVNDFQKGDIAEGYSVSREKKESFPLTVTSAQKNPTAFYLCASSIGENTEAFFGQGTRLTVV.

This clone was detected only a few times. The chain couples TRBV4-3 to TRBJ2-7; maybe TRBD1 (5 bases). Germline V CDR1 and CDR2: LGHNA, YSLEER. There are 15 residues in the CDR3. Trimming pared 2 bases from V and 0 bases from J, leaving 11 bases between. This CDR3 reads CASSQTPDSSYEQYF. The CDR3 DNA reads as TGCGCCAGCAGCCAAACCCCCGACAGCTCCTACGAGCAGTACTTC.

This chain links TRBV7-9 with TRBJ2-5; no firm D call. The CDR3 extends over 11 amino acids. Per the germline V gene, CDR1 is SEHNR and CDR2 is FQNEAQ (reference sequence). V lost 4 bases and J lost 2, with 2 bases in between. The CDR3 DNA reads TGTGCCAGCAGCTCGCAAGAGACCCAGTACTTC. Amino acid sequence: CASSSQETQYF. The variable domain in full, with the rest retrieved from reference TRBV7-9 and TRBJ2-5, is DTGVSQNPRHKITKRGQNVTFRCDPISEHNRLYWYRQTLGQGPEFLTYFQNEAQLEKSRLLSDRFSAERPKGSFSTLEIQRTEQGDSAMYLCASSSQETQYFGPGTRLLVL.

The J gene is TRBJ1-6, the V gene TRBV12-5; 7 nucleotides line up with TRBD1. V gave up 2 bases and J gave up 9 bases; unmatched junction bases: 4. This CDR3 has 14 amino acids. Germline CDR1 LGHNT, CDR2 FRNRAP. The CDR3 DNA reads as TGTGCTAGTGGTTTGATGGCAGGGGGTTCACCCCTCCACTTT. Amino acids: CASGLMAGGSPLHF.

The chain recombines TRBV29-1 with TRBJ2-7; D uncertain. Between the trimmed V and J ends, which lost 4 bases and 1 base, there was a span of 14 bases. This CDR3 region has 14 residues. The germline V gene has CDR1 SQVTM and CDR2 ANQGSEA. The CDR3 region is CSVGIDTGSYEQYF. The DNA for the CDR3 is TGCAGCGTTGGTATCGACACCGGATCCTACGAGCAGTACTTC.

The CDR3 region has the DNA TGTGCCAGCAGTACGGAGAGGAACACCATATATTTT. It specifies CASSTERNTIYF. This chain uses TRBV2 with TRBJ1-3; D call uncertain. V lost 5 bases to trimming and J lost 7 bases, with 9 bases between them. CDR1 is SNHLY and CDR2 is FYNNEI in the germline V gene. The CDR3 length is 12 residues. Based on the CDR3 plus reference TRBV2 and TRBJ1-3, the full variable domain is EPEVTQTPSHQVTQMGQEVILRCVPISNHLYFYWYRQILGQKVEFLVSFYNNEISEKSEIFDDQFSVERPDGSNFTLKIRSTKLEDSAMYFCASSTERNTIYFGEGSWLTVV.

The chain carries TRBV6-6 and TRBJ1-2, with no clear D. The CDR3 length is 15 residues. Trimming took off 2 bases at V and 3 bases at J, with 13 bases between the two ends. The germline CDR1 and CDR2 sequences are MNHNY and SVGAGI (reference sequence). Here the CDR3 DNA reads TGTGCCAGCAGTTACCTCCTCGCGGGCTACTATGGCTACACCTTC. Translated: CASSYLLAGYYGYTF.

The genes are TRBV5-5 and TRBJ2-6, with 8 bases lining up with TRBD1. Germline V gene sequence: CDR1 SGHKS, CDR2 YYEKEE (reference sequence). The CDR3 totals 16 residues. Trimming at V came to 5 bases and at J to 0 bases, leaving 4 bases not matched to a gene. The CDR3 region has the DNA TGTGCCAGCAGGCGTACAGGGGGCTCTGGGGCCAACGTCCTGACTTTC. The encoded protein is CASRRTGGSGANVLTF.

J is TRBJ2-7 and V is TRBV28; D possibly corresponds to TRBD1 (7 bases). The length of the CDR3 is 15 residues. V was trimmed by 4 bases and J by 1 base, leaving 14 bases between them. From germline, CDR1 is MDHEN and CDR2 SYDVKM. In DNA form, the CDR3 reads TGTGCCAGCAGTTCCCCGACAGGGAGGTCCTACGAGCAGTACGTC. It yields the protein CASSSPTGRSYEQYV.

The chain carries TRBV21-1 and TRBJ2-7; TRBD1, the table's D call, lacks a check against the DNA. TRBV21-1 is flagged as a pseudogene. This CDR3 is 15 amino acids long. The CDR3 DNA reads as TGTGCCAGCAGCAAAGACAGGGGCCTCGTTTACGAGCAGTACGTC. Amino acid sequence: CASSKDRGLVYEQYV.

The genes are TRBV11-2 and TRBJ2-1; D gene uncertain. V was pared by 5 bases and J by 10 bases, with 12 bases between. CDR3 length: 12 residues. The V gene's germline CDR1 is SGHAT and CDR2 FQNNGV. The CDR3 sequence: CASSTALEEQFF. In DNA form, the CDR3 reads TGTGCCAGCAGCACTGCCTTAGAGGAGCAGTTCTTC.

The chain is built from TRBV12-3 or TRBV12-4 and TRBJ2-1; TRBD2 might be the D (5 bases). The length of the CDR3 is 12 residues. Trimming pared 6 bases from V and 10 bases from J, leaving 13 bases between. CDR3 bases: TGTGCCAGCAGCAAGCAACCGGGAGAGCAGTTCTTC. It translates to CASSKQPGEQFF.

The chain combines TRBV29-1 with TRBJ1-2, with 8 bases aligning to TRBD1. This CDR3 contains 15 residues. V lost 4 bases, J lost 7 bases, and 14 bases stayed unmatched. Germline V CDR1 and CDR2: SQVTM, ANQGSEA. Here the CDR3 DNA reads TGCAGCGTTGTTCTTATGAGGACAGGGCTTGGTGGCTACACCTTC. Translation gives CSVVLMRTGLGGYTF.

The rearrangement joins TRBV28 to TRBJ1-1, with TRBD1 matching 8 bases. J was trimmed by 0 bases and V by 9 bases; bases with no gene match: 9. The CDR3 contains 15 residues. Germline V gives CDR1 MDHEN, CDR2 SYDVKM. The CDR3 coding sequence is TGTGCCAGTTTGCTTCGGACAGGGATGAACACTGAAGCTTTCTTT. Amino acids: CASLLRTGMNTEAFF.

The chain has TRBV29-1 and TRBJ2-5, with TRBD1 matching over 8 bases. The germline V gene has CDR1 SQVTM and CDR2 ANQGSEA. This CDR3 has 12 amino acids. Losses at the gene ends were 5 bases for V and 4 bases for J; bases not matched to a gene: 3. CDR3 DNA: TGCAGCGTTCTTGGGACAGGAGAGACCCAGTACTTC. This gives the protein CSVLGTGETQYF.

In its sample, this clone was seen once. The CDR3 nucleotides read TGTGCCAGTAGTATAGGGCCGGCGGATGAGCAGTTCTTC. Translation: CASSIGPADEQFF. The chain joins TRBV19 to TRBJ2-1; unclear D gene. CDR1 and CDR2 from the germline V gene are LNHDA and SQIVND (reference sequence). With 1 base removed from V and 8 bases from J, the gap between germline ends came to 9 bases. This CDR3 contains 13 residues.

The rearrangement links TRBV6-5 to TRBJ2-7; 7 nucleotides match TRBD1. CDR1 is MNHEY, CDR2 SVGAGI, per germline. Losses at the gene ends were 8 bases for V and 2 bases for J; bases not matched to a gene: 12. The CDR3 extends over 15 amino acids. This CDR3 is CASAPRDRVTYEQYF. As DNA, the CDR3 is TGTGCCAGCGCCCCTCGGGACAGAGTCACCTACGAGCAGTACTTC.

The chain joins TRBV4-2 to TRBJ2-3; 8 bases align to TRBD1. From germline, CDR1 is LGHNA and CDR2 YNFKEQ. This CDR3 region has 14 residues. V gave up 5 bases and J gave up 11 bases; unmatched junction bases: 12. As DNA, the CDR3 is TGTGCCAGCAGCTCGCCGACAGGGGCACAGTTGCAGTATTTT. Its translation is CASSSPTGAQLQYF.

The chain employs TRBV24-1 and TRBJ1-2; D is perhaps TRBD1 (6 bases). The germline V and J ends were trimmed by 0 bases and 8 bases, with 12 bases remaining between them. Germline V gene sequence: CDR1 KGHDR, CDR2 SFDVKD. CDR3 length: 14 residues. CDR3 sequence (DNA): TGTGCCACCAGTGATTTGTCGAGGGGGAGAGGCTACACCTTC. This sequence encodes CATSDLSRGRGYTF.

This rearrangement joins TRBV19 to TRBJ1-1; maybe TRBD1 (5 bases). Trimming removed 5 bases at V and 9 bases at J, with 10 bases between. Germline CDR1 is LNHDA and CDR2 is SQIVND (reference sequence). CDR3 length: 11 amino acids. This CDR3 is CASSATEKAFF. The CDR3 bases are TGTGCCAGTAGTGCGACAGAGAAAGCTTTCTTT.